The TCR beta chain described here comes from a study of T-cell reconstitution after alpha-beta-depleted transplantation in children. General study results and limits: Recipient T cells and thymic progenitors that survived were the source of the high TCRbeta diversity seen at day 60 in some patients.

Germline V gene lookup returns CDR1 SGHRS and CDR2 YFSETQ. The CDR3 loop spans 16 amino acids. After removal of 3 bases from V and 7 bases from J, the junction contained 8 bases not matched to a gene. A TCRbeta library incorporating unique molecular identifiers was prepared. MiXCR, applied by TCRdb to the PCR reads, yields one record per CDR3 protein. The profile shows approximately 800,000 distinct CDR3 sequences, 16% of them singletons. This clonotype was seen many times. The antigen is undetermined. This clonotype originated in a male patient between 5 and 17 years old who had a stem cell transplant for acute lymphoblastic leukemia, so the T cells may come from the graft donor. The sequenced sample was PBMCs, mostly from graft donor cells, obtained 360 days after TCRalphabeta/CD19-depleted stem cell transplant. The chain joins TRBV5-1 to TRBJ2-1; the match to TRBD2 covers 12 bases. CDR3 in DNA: TGCGCCAGCAGCTCATACACTAGCGGGAGGATGAATGAGCAGTTCTTC. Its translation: CASSSYTSGRMNEQFF. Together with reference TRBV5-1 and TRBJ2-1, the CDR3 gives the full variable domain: KAGVTQTPRYLIKTRGQQVTLSCSPISGHRSVSWYQQTPGQGLQFLFEYFSETQRNKGNFPGRFSGRQFSNSRSEMNVSTLELGDSALYLCASSSYTSGRMNEQFFGPGTRLTVL.